These 5 T cell receptor beta chains share one sample of origin, sequenced in a study of blood T cell repertoires in COVID-19. Only in-frame clones appear in the TCRdb table, and some are missing; sequencing was by immunoSEQ multiplex PCR. The table records roughly 91,000 clones, 80% to 85% of them present only once. Sequenced: peripheral blood. The receptor set was obtained from a man between 65 and 79 years old with active or convalescent COVID-19.

The rearrangement links TRBV6-6 to TRBJ1-5; D may be TRBD1 (6 bases). CDR1 MNHNY and CDR2 SVGAGI come from the germline V gene (reference sequence). CDR3 length: 14 residues. Deletions cut 0 bases from V and 9 bases from J, with 12 bases between. This CDR3 reads CASSYSDSPRPQHF. DNA for the CDR3: TGTGCCAGCAGTTACTCGGACAGCCCTCGGCCCCAGCATTTT.

This clone was seen just once. V and J are TRBV5-1 and TRBJ2-3; 12 positions match TRBD2. Germline V gives CDR1 SGHRS, CDR2 YFSETQ. The CDR3 covers 18 residues. J lost 6 bases, V lost 2 bases, and 13 bases had no gene match. The CDR3 DNA is TGCGCCAGCAGCTTCTCCCGGACTAGCGGGGAAATGACGGATACGCAGTATTTT. Amino acid sequence: CASSFSRTSGEMTDTQYF.

The chain couples TRBV4-2 to TRBJ2-2; D ambiguous. V was shortened by 0 bases and J by 0 bases, with 8 bases between the two germline ends. The germline V gene encodes CDR1 LGHNA and CDR2 YNFKEQ. CDR3 length: 16 residues. As DNA, the CDR3 is TGTGCCAGCAGCCAAGATGGCCGTTCGAACACCGGGGAGCTGTTTTTT. Its translation: CASSQDGRSNTGELFF.

The V and J genes are TRBV7-8 and TRBJ2-7; a possible D gene is TRBD1 (6 bases). Looked up from germline, CDR1 is SGHVS and CDR2 is FQNEAQ. Trimming cost V 5 bases and J 1 base, with 12 bases left between them. The CDR3 is made up of 14 amino acids. In DNA, the CDR3 is TGTGCCAGCAGCCCCGGGACAAGGTCCTACGAGCAGTACTTC. Its protein is CASSPGTRSYEQYF.

This chain connects TRBV19 to TRBJ1-1, with 11 bases fitting TRBD1. Germline V lookup: CDR1 LNHDA, CDR2 SQIVND (reference sequence). The length of the CDR3 is 13 residues. J was trimmed by 5 bases and V by 8 bases; bases with no gene match: 4. The chain's CDR3 is CASGQGAGTEAFF. The CDR3 DNA follows: TGTGCCAGTGGACAGGGGGCCGGAACTGAAGCTTTCTTT.